This TCR beta chain was documented in a study of cytomegalovirus exposure and HLA in healthy donors. Looking at the study overall: Across almost 400 genotyped donors, around 80% landed in the Caucasian-associated ancestry cluster. Study results and limitations: In vitro data verified a few CMV-associated chains as specific for CMV antigens.

The PCR employed 60 Vbeta primers together with 13 Jbeta primers. Profiling relied on immunoSEQ multiplex PCR, and the TCRdb table lists in-frame clones only, not all of them. This sample has 150,000 to 200,000 clones; roughly 86% occur once, and the top ten carry more than 1.5%. Points on this clone: What it binds is unknown. At one end the junction does not follow the germline gene, possibly because of a read error. This CDR3 is also generated by other DNA sequences in the sample.

The CDR3 has 15 residues. The germline V gene has CDR1 SEHNR and CDR2 FQNEAQ (reference sequence). The specimen sequenced was PBMCs. The J gene is TRBJ2-2, the V gene TRBV7-9, with TRBD2 as a possible D gene (5 bases). This receptor was taken from a woman aged 18-29 years in good health and CMV-seronegative. The CDR3 nucleotides read TGCGCCAGCAGCTTAACGGGGATGGGCACCGGGGAGCTGTTTTTT. As protein: CASSLTGMGTGELFF. The variable domain in full, completed from reference TRBV7-9 and TRBJ2-2, reads DTGVSQNPRHKITKRGQNVTFRCDPISEHNRLYWYRQTLGQGPEFLTYFQNEAQLEKSRLLSDRFSAERPKGSFSTLEIQRTEQGDSAMYLCASSLTGMGTGELFFGEGSRLTVL.